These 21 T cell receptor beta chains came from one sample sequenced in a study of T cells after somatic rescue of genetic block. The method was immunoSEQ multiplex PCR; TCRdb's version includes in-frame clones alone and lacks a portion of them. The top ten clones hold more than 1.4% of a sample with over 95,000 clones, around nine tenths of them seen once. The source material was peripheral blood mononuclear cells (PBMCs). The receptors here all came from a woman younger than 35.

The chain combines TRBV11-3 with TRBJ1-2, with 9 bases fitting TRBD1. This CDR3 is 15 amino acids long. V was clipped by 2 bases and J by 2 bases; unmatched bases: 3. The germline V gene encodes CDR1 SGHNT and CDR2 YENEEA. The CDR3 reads CASSLKGQGNYGYTF. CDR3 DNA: TGTGCCAGCAGCTTAAAGGGACAGGGAAACTATGGCTACACCTTC. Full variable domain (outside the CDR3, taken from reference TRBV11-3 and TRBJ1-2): EAGVVQSPRYKIIEKKQPVAFWCNPISGHNTLYWYLQNLGQGPELLIRYENEEAVDDSQLPKDRFSAERLKGVDSTLKIQPAELGDSAVYLCASSLKGQGNYGYTFGSGTRLTVV.

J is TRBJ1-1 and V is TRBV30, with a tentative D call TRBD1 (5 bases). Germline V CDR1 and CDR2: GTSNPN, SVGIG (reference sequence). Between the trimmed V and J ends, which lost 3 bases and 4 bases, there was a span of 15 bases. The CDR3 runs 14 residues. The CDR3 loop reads CAWSVDSRGTEAFF. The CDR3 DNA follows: TGTGCCTGGAGCGTAGACAGTCGGGGCACTGAAGCTTTCTTT.

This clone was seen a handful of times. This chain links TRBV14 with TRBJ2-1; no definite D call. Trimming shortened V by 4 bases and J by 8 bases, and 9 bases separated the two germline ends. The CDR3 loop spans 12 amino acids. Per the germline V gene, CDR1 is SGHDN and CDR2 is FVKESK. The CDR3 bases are TGTGCCAGCAGCCTTCAGTGGGATGAGCAGTTCTTC. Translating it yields CASSLQWDEQFF.

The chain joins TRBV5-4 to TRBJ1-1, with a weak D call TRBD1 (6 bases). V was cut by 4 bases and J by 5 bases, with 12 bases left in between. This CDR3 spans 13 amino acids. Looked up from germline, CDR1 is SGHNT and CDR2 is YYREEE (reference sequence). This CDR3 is CASSPPGVTEAFF. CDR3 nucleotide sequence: TGTGCCAGCAGCCCACCAGGGGTTACTGAAGCTTTCTTT.

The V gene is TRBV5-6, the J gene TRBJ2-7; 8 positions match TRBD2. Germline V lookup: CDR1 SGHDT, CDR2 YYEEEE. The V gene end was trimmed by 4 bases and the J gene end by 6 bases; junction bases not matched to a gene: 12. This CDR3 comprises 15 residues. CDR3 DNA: TGTGCCAGCAGCGAGGGCGGGGGGCCCTCGGGCGAGCAGTACTTC. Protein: CASSEGGGPSGEQYF.

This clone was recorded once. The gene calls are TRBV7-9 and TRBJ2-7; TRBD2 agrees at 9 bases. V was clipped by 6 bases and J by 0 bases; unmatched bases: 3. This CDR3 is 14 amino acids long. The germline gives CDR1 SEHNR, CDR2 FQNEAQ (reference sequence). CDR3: CASSSSGSSYEQYF. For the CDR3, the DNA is TGTGCCAGCAGTAGTAGCGGGAGCTCCTACGAGCAGTACTTC. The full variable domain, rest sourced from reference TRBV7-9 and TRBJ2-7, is DTGVSQNPRHKITKRGQNVTFRCDPISEHNRLYWYRQTLGQGPEFLTYFQNEAQLEKSRLLSDRFSAERPKGSFSTLEIQRTEQGDSAMYLCASSSSGSSYEQYFGPGTRLTVT.

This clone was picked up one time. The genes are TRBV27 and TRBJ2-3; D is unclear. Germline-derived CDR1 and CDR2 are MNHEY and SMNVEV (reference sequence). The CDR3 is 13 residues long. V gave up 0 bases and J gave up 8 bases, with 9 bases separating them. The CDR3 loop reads CASSLSVYGTQYF. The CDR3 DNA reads TGTGCCAGCAGTTTATCGGTGTACGGTACGCAGTATTTT.

CDR3 loop: CASTLREGGPDTQYF. In DNA form, the CDR3 reads TGTGCCAGCACGTTACGGGAAGGAGGCCCAGATACGCAGTATTTT. The chain has TRBV9 and TRBJ2-3; TRBD2 is a possible D gene (5 bases). The CDR3 has 15 amino acids. Trimming cost V 6 bases and J 4 bases, with 18 bases left between them. Germline lookup yields CDR1 SGDLS and CDR2 YYNGEE.

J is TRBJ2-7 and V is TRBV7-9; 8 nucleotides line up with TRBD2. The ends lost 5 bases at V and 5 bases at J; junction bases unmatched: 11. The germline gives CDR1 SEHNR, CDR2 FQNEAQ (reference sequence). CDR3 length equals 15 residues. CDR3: CASSPPGTRNHEQYF. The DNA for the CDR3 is TGTGCCAGCAGCCCCCCCGGGACTAGGAACCACGAGCAGTACTTC.

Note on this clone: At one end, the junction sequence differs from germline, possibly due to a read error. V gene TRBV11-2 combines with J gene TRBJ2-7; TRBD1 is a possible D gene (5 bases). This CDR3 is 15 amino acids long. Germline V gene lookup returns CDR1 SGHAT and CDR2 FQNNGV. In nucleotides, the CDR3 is TGTGCCAGCACCTTAGCTTGGGCTCCCAGGGACGAGCAGTACTTC. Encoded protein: CASTLAWAPRDEQYF.

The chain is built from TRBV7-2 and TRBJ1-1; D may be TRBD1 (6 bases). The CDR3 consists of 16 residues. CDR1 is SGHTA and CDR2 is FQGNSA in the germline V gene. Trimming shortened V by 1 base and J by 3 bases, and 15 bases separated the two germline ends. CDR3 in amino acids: CASSLEQGGSDTEAFF. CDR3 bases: TGTGCCAGCAGCTTAGAACAGGGAGGGTCGGACACTGAAGCTTTCTTT.

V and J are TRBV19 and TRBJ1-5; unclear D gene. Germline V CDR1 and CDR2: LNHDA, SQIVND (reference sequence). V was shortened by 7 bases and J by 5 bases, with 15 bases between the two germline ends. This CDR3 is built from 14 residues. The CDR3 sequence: CASKSPTRDQPQHF. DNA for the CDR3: TGTGCCAGTAAAAGCCCTACCCGGGATCAGCCCCAGCATTTT.

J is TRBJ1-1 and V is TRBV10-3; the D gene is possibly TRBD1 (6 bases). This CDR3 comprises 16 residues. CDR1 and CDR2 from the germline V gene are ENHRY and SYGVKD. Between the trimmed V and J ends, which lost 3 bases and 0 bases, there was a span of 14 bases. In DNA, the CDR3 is TGTGCCATCAGTGACGCGAGGGCAGGGGTGAACACTGAAGCTTTCTTT. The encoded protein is CAISDARAGVNTEAFF.

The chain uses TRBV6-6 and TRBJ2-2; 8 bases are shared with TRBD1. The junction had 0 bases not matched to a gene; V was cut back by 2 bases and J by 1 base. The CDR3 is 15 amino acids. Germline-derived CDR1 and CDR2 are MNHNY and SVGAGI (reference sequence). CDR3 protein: CASSYDRGNTGELFF. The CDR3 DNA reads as TGTGCCAGCAGTTACGACAGGGGGAACACCGGGGAGCTGTTTTTT.

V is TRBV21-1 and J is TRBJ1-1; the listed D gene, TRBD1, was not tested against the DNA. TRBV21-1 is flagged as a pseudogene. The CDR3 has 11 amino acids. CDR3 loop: CALRGVREAFF. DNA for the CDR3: TGTGCCCTCAGGGGGGTCAGGGAAGCTTTCTTT.

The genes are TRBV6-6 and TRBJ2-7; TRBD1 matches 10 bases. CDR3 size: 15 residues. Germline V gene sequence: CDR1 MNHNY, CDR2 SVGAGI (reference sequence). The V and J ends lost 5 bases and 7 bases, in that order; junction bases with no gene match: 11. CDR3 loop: CASSPPTGGGGEQYF. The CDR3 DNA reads TGTGCCAGCAGTCCACCGACAGGGGGCGGAGGGGAGCAGTACTTC.

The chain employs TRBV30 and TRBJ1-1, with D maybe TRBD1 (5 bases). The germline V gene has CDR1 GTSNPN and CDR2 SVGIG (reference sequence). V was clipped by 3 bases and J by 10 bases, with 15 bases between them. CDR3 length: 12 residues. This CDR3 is CAWSSGAARAFF. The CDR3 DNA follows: TGTGCCTGGAGCTCTGGGGCGGCTAGAGCTTTCTTT.

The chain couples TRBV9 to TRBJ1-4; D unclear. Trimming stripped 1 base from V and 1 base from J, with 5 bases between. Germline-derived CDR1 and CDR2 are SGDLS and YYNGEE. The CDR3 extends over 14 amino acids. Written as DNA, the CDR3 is TGTGCCAGCAGCGTAAGCGGAACTAATGAAAAACTGTTTTTT. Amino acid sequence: CASSVSGTNEKLFF.

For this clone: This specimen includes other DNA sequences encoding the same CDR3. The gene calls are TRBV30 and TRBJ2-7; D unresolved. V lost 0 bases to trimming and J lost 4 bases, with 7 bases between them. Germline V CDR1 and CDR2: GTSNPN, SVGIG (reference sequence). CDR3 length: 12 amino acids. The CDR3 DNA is TGTGCCTGGAGTGTCGGACCTTACGAGCAGTACTTC. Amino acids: CAWSVGPYEQYF.

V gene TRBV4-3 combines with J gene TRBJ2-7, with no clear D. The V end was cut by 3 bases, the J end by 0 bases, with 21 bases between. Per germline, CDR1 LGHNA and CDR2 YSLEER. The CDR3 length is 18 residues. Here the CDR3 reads CASSQFAGTPTPSYEQYF. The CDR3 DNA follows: TGCGCCAGCAGCCAGTTCGCTGGCACTCCGACCCCCTCCTACGAGCAGTACTTC.

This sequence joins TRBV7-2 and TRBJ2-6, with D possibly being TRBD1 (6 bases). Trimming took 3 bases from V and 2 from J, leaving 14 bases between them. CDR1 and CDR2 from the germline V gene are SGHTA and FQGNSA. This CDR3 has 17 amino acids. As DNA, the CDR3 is TGTGCCAGCAGCTTGGGCAGGGGAGAAACTGGGGCCAACGTCCTGACTTTC. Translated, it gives CASSLGRGETGANVLTF.